This TCR beta chain was captured by sequencing in a study of cytomegalovirus exposure and HLA in healthy donors. In this sample, this clone turned up once. The antigen remains unidentified. Use of 60 Vbeta and 13 Jbeta primers characterized the PCR. The authors' processing: About 11 million shared chains were among the roughly 78 million unique TCR beta chains that a later analysis counted. The table came from immunoSEQ multiplex PCR; TCRdb's copy has only in-frame clones and leaves some out. The V and J calls and clone size are taken from that table; D and trimming were inferred from the DNA. The table records more than 100,000 clones, around 80% of them present only once. The CDR3 runs 12 residues. The ends were cut back, 6 bases at V and 10 bases at J, with 15 bases in the middle. In germline, CDR1 is SQVTM, CDR2 ANQGSEA. General study points: It was likely that a cluster of highly shared sequence variants was a sequencing artifact.

This sequence originates from a woman aged 18-29 years in good health and CMV-seronegative. Specimen: PBMCs. The chain uses TRBV29-1 and TRBJ1-4; D is uncertain. The CDR3 DNA follows: TGCAGCGTGGGAGAAAAAGACGGAAAACTGTTTTTT. Its protein is CSVGEKDGKLFF.